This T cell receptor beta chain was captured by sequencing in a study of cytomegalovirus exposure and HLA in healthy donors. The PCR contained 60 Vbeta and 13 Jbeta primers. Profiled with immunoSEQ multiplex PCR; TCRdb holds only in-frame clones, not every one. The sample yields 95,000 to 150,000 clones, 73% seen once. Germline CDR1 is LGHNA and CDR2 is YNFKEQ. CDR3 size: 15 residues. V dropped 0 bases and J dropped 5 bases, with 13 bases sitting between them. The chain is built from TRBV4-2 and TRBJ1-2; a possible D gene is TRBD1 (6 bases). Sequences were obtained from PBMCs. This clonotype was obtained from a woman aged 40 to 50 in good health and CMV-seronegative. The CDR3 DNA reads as TGTGCCAGCAGCCAAGATCTACAGGGCGGGTATGGCTACACCTTC. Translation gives CASSQDLQGGYGYTF.